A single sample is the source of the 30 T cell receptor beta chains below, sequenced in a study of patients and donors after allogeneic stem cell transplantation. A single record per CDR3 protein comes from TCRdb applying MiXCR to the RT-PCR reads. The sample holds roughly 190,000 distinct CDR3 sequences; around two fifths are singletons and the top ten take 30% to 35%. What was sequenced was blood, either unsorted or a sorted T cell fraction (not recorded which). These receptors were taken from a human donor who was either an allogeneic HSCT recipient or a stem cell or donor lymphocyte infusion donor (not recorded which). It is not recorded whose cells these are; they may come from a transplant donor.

The CDR3 sequence: CASSSPDRGPEAFF. CDR3 nucleotides: TGTGCCAGCAGTTCACCGGACAGGGGCCCTGAAGCTTTCTTT. This sequence joins TRBV6-2 or TRBV6-3 and TRBJ1-1; 9 nucleotides line up with TRBD1. V lost 4 bases to trimming and J lost 6 bases; unmatched junction nucleotides: 6. Germline CDR1 and CDR2: MNHEY and SVGEGT. This CDR3 is 14 amino acids long.

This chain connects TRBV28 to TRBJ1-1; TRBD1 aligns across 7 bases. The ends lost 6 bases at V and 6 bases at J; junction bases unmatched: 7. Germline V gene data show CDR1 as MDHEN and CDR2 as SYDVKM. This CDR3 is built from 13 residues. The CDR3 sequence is CASRKTGRAEAFF. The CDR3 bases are TGTGCCAGCAGAAAGACAGGGAGGGCTGAAGCTTTCTTT.

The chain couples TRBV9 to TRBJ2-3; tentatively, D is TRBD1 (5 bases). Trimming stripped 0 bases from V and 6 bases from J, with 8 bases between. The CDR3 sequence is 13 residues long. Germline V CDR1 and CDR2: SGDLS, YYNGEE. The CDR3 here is CASSVEGADTQYF. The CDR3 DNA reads TGTGCCAGCAGCGTAGAAGGGGCCGATACGCAGTATTTT.

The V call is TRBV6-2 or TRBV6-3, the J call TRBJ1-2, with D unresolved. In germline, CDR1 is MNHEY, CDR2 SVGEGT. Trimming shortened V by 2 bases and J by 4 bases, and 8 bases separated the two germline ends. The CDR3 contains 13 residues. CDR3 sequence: CASSYAAIYGYTF. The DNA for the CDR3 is TGTGCCAGCAGTTACGCCGCCATCTATGGCTACACCTTC.

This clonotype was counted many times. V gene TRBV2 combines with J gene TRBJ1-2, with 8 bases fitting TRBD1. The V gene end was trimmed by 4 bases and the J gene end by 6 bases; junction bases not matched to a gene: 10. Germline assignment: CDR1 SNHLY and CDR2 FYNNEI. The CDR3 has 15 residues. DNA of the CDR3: TGTGCCAGCAGTGTAGTAGGGACAGGTTCGGATGGCTACACCTTC. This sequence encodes CASSVVGTGSDGYTF.

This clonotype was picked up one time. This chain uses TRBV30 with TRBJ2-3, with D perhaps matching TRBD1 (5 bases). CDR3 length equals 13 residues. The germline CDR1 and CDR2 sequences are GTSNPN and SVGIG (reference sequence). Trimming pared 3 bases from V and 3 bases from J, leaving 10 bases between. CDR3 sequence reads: CAWRAQVTDTQYF. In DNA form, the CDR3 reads TGTGCCTGGAGGGCACAGGTGACAGATACGCAGTATTTT. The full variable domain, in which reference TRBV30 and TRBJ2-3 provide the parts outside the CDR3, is SQTIHQWPATLVQPVGSPLSLECTVEGTSNPNLYWYRQAAGRGLQLLFYSVGIGQISSEVPQNLSASRPQDRQFILSSKKLLLSDSGFYLCAWRAQVTDTQYFGPGTRLTVL.

CDR3 loop: CASSQSETPDNYGYTF. For the CDR3, the DNA is TGCGCCAGCAGCCAATCTGAGACGCCGGATAACTATGGCTACACCTTC. The V gene is TRBV4-3, the J gene TRBJ1-2; D gene ambiguous. The CDR3 has 16 residues. Trimming removed 2 bases from V and 1 base from J, with 14 bases in between. Germline loops: CDR1 LGHNA, CDR2 YSLEER.

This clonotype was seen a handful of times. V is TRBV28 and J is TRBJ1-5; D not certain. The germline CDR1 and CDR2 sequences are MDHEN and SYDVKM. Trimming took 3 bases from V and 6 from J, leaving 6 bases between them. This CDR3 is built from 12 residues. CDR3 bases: TGTGCCAGCAGTTTGGGGAGTCAGCCCCAGCATTTT. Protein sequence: CASSLGSQPQHF.

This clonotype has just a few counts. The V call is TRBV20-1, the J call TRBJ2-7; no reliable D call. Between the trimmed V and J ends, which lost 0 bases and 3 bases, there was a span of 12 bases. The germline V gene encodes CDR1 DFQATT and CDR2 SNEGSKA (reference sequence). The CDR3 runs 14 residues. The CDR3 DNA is TGCAGTGCTAGAGATCTGACGGATTACTACGAGCAGTACTTC. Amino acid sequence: CSARDLTDYYEQYF.

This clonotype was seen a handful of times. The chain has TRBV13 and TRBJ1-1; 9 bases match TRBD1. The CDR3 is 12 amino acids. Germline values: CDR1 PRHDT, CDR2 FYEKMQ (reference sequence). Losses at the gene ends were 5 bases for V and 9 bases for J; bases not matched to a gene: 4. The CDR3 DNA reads TGTGCCAGCAGCGAGACAGGGGGGCAAGCTTTCTTT. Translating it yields CASSETGGQAFF.

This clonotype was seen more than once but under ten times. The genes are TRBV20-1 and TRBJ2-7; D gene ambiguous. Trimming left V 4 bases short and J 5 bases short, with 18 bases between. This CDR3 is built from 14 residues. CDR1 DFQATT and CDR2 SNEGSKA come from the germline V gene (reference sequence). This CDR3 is CSANKPGLPDEQYF. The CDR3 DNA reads TGCAGTGCTAATAAACCGGGCCTACCGGACGAGCAGTACTTC.

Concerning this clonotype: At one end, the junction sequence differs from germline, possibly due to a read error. The CDR3 DNA sequence: TGTGCCAGCAGATTAGGGGTAGTAAATCAGCCCCAGCATTTT. Amino acid sequence: CASRLGVVNQPQHF. The V call is TRBV12-3 or TRBV12-4, the J call TRBJ1-5; D may be TRBD1 (5 bases). CDR3 length: 14 amino acids.

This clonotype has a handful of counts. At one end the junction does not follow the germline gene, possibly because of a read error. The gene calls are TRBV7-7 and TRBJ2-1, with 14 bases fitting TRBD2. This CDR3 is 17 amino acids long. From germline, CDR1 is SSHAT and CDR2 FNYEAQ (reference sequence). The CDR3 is CASSKTSGRVLRDEQFF. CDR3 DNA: TGTGCTAGCAGCAAGACTAGCGGGAGGGTGCTTAGGGATGAGCAGTTCTTC.

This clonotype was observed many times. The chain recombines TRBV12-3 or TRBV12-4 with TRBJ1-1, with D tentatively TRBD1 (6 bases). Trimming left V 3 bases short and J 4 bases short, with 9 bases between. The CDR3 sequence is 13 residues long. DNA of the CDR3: TGTGCCAGCAGTTTTCGAGGGGGCACTGAAGCTTTCTTT. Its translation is CASSFRGGTEAFF.

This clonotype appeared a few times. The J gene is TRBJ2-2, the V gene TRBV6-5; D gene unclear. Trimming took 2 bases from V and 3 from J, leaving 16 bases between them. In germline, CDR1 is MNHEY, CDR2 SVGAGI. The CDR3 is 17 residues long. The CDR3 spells CASSYNQNLDYTGELFF. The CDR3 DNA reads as TGTGCCAGCAGTTACAATCAAAATCTAGATTACACCGGGGAGCTGTTTTTT.

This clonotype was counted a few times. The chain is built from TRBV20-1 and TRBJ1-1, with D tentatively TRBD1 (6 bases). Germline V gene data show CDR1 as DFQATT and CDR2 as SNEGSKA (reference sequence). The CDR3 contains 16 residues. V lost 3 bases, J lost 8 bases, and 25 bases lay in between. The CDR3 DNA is TGCAGTGCTAGGAGGGGGGCCAACCCCTTTAACAACGAAGCTTTCTTT. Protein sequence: CSARRGANPFNNEAFF.

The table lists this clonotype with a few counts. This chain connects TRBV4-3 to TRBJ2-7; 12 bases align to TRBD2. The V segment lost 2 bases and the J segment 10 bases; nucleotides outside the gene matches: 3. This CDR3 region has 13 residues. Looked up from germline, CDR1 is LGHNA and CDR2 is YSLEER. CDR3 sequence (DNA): TGCGCCAGCAGCCAAAAGACTAGCGGGAGACAGTACTTC. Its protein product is CASSQKTSGRQYF.

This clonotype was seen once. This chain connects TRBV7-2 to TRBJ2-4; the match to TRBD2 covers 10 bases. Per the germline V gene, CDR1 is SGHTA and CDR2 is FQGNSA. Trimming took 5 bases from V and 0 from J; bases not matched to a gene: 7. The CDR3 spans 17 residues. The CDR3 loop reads CASSPWTSGLAKNIQYF. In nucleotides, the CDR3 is TGTGCCAGCAGCCCGTGGACTAGCGGTCTAGCCAAAAACATTCAGTACTTC.

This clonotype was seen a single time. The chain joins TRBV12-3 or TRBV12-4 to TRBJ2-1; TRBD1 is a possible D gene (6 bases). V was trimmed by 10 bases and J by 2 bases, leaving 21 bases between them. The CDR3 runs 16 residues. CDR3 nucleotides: TGTGCCACTCTAACAGGGTCGACTGCTCCCTACAATGAGCAGTTCTTC. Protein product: CATLTGSTAPYNEQFF.

Here the CDR3 reads CASSPPTQGNNEQFF. Written as DNA, the CDR3 is TGTGCCAGCAGCCCTCCCACGCAGGGTAACAATGAGCAGTTCTTC. The chain recombines TRBV7-6 with TRBJ2-1, with a possible D match to TRBD1 (5 bases). Germline CDR1 SGHVS, CDR2 FNYEAQ. The CDR3 is 15 residues long. Trimming shortened V by 5 bases and J by 5 bases, and 16 bases separated the two germline ends.

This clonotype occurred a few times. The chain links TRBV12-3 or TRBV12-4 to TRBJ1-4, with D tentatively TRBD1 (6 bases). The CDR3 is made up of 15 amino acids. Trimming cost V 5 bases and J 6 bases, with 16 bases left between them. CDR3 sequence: CASSRRGQGHEKLFF. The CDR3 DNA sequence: TGTGCCAGCAGTCGTCGGGGGCAGGGCCATGAAAAACTGTTTTTT.

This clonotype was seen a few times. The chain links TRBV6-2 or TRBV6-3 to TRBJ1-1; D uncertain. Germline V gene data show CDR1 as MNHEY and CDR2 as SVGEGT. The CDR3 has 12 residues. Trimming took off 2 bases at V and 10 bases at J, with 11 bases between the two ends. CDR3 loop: CASSYETAGAFF. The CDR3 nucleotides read TGTGCCAGCAGTTACGAAACAGCTGGAGCTTTCTTT.

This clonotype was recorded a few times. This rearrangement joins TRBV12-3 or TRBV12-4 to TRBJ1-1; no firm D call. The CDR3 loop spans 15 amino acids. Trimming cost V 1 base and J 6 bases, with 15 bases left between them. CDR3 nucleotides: TGTGCCAGCAGTTTAGGCTCCGGCCCAATTTCTGAAGCTTTCTTT. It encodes CASSLGSGPISEAFF.

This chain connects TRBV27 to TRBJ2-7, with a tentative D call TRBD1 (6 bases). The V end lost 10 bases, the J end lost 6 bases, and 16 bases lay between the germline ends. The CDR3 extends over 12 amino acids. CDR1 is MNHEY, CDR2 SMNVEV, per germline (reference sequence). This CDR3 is CATAEQGSEQYF. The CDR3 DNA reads TGTGCCACCGCGGAACAGGGATCCGAGCAGTACTTC.

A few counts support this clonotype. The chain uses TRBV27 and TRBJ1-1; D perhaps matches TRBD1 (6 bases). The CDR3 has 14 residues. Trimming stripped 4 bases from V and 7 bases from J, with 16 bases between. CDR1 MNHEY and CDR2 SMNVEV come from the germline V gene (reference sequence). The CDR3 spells CASSSLNRADEAFF. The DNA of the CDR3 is TGTGCCAGCAGTTCCCTCAACAGGGCTGATGAAGCTTTCTTT.

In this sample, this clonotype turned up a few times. CDR3 bases: TGTGCCAGCAGTTGGGGAGAGGGACACTATGGCTACACCTTC. As protein: CASSWGEGHYGYTF. The chain couples TRBV6-6 to TRBJ1-2; D possibly corresponds to TRBD1 (5 bases). Deletions cut 4 bases from V and 3 bases from J, with 12 bases between. CDR3 length equals 14 residues. Germline V gene data show CDR1 as MNHNY and CDR2 as SVGAGI (reference sequence).

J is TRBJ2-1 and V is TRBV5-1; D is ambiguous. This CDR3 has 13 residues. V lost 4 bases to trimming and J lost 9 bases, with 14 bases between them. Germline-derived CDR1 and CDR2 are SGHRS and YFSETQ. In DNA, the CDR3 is TGCGCCAGCAGCGTACCCAGTACGAGTGAGCAGTTCTTC. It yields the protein CASSVPSTSEQFF.

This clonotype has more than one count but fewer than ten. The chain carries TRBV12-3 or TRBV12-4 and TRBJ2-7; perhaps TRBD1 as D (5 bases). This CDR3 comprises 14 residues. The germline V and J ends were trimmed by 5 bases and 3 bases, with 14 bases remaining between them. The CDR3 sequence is CASSLQEQLYEQYF. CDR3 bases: TGTGCCAGCAGTCTACAGGAACAACTCTACGAGCAGTACTTC.

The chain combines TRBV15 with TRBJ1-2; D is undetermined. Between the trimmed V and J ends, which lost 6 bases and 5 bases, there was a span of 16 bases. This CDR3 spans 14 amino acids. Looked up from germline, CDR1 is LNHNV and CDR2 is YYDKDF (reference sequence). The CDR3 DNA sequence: TGTGCCACCAGTGACTGGACCCGATGGTATGGCTACACCTTC. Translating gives CATSDWTRWYGYTF.

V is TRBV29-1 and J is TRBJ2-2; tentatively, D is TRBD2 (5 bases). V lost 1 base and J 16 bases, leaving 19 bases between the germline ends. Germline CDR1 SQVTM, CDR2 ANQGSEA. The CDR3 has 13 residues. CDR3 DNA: TGCAGCGTTGAAGGGGAGACCGTAATGGAACGGTTTTTT. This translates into CSVEGETVMERFF.